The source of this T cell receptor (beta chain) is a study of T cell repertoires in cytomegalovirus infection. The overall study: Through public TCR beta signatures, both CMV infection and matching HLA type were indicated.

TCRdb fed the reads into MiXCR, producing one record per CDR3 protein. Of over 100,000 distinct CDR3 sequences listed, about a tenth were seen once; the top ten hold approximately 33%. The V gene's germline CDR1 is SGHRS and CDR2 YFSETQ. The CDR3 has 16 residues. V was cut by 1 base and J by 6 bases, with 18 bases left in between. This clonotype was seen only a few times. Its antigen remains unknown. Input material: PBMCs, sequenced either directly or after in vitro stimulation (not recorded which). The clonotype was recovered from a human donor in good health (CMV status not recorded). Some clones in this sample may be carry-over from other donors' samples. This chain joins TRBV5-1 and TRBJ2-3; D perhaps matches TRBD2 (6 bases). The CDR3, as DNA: TGCGCCAGCAGCTTGCTCCCGGGAGTGGGATCGGATACGCAGTATTTT. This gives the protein CASSLLPGVGSDTQYF.